One and the same sample provided the 15 T cell receptor beta chains below, sequenced in a study of CD8 T cells in Susac syndrome. The RNA input was roughly 0.5 to 1 ug, and it was reverse transcribed with random hexamers. TCRdb recomputed calls from the immunoSEQ multiplex PCR reads with MiXCR, one row per CDR3 protein. Of about 300,000 distinct CDR3 sequences listed, approximately 85% are singletons. The source material was CD8+ T cells from PBMCs. Receptors originate from a human donor with multiple sclerosis.

J is TRBJ2-7 and V is TRBV7-9; a possible D gene is TRBD1 (5 bases). The CDR3 runs 15 residues. CDR1 and CDR2 (germline): SEHNR, FQNEAQ (reference sequence). Trimming shortened V by 6 bases and J by 3 bases, and 18 bases separated the two germline ends. In DNA, the CDR3 is TGTGCCAGCAGTTACCACTCTGTGCAGGGCTACGAGCAGTACTTC. Translating gives CASSYHSVQGYEQYF.

CDR3: CASSLIRDSGQETQYF. The CDR3 DNA follows: TGTGCCAGCAGCTTAATTCGAGACAGCGGCCAAGAGACCCAGTACTTC. The chain recombines TRBV7-9 with TRBJ2-5, with D tentatively TRBD1 or TRBD2 (5 bases each). Germline assignment: CDR1 SEHNR and CDR2 FQNEAQ (reference sequence). This CDR3 contains 16 residues. V was cut by 2 bases and J by 1 base, with 14 bases left in between.

V and J are TRBV10-3 and TRBJ2-7; D unresolved. In germline, CDR1 is ENHRY, CDR2 SYGVKD. The CDR3 extends over 12 amino acids. Trimming shortened V by 4 bases and J by 3 bases, and 7 bases separated the two germline ends. The CDR3, as DNA: TGTGCCATCAGTGTTGAAAGCTACGAGCAGTACTTC. The encoded protein is CAISVESYEQYF.

This chain uses TRBV9 with TRBJ1-2; TRBD1 might be the D (6 bases). The CDR3 totals 16 residues. With 2 bases removed from V and 3 bases from J, the gap between germline ends came to 17 bases. Germline V lookup: CDR1 SGDLS, CDR2 YYNGEE. In DNA form, the CDR3 reads TGTGCCAGCAGCGTCACTTCCGAGACAGGCGACTATGGCTACACCTTC. It yields the protein CASSVTSETGDYGYTF.

This clonotype showed up just once. The chain uses TRBV7-6 and TRBJ2-3, with 8 bases matching TRBD2. After removal of 5 bases from V and 4 bases from J, the junction contained 8 bases not matched to a gene. CDR1 is SGHVS and CDR2 is FNYEAQ in the germline V gene. The CDR3 has 15 residues. This chain's CDR3 is CASSPAGGAADTQYF. The CDR3 coding sequence is TGTGCCAGCAGCCCCGCGGGGGGAGCGGCAGATACGCAGTATTTT.

CDR3 in DNA: TGTGCCAGCAGCTTAGGGGCTACGGACCTGGTGGACGAGCAGTACTTC. It encodes CASSLGATDLVDEQYF. The chain has TRBV7-9 and TRBJ2-7; no reliable D call. V was trimmed by 1 base and J by 5 bases, leaving 18 bases between them. The V gene's germline CDR1 is SEHNR and CDR2 FQNEAQ (reference sequence). The CDR3 length is 16 residues. Supplemented by reference TRBV7-9 and TRBJ2-7, the full variable domain reads DTGVSQNPRHKITKRGQNVTFRCDPISEHNRLYWYRQTLGQGPEFLTYFQNEAQLEKSRLLSDRFSAERPKGSFSTLEIQRTEQGDSAMYLCASSLGATDLVDEQYFGPGTRLTVT.

V is TRBV27 and J is TRBJ2-5, with 7 bases identical to TRBD2. CDR1 and CDR2 from the germline V gene are MNHEY and SMNVEV (reference sequence). Germline trimming cut 4 bases from V and 4 bases from J; bases unmatched to any gene: 6. The CDR3 runs 14 residues. The CDR3 reads CASSSGLVRETQYF. The CDR3 region has the DNA TGTGCCAGCAGTTCCGGACTAGTCAGAGAGACCCAGTACTTC.

This clonotype appeared a single time. This chain links TRBV6-6 with TRBJ2-7, with D perhaps being TRBD1 or TRBD2 (5 bases each). The V end lost 6 bases, the J end lost 2 bases, and 17 bases lay between the germline ends. Looked up from germline, CDR1 is MNHNY and CDR2 is SVGAGI (reference sequence). This CDR3 has 15 residues. The chain's CDR3 is CASSLGVYRPYEQYF. The DNA for the CDR3 is TGTGCCAGCAGCTTGGGGGTTTATAGGCCCTACGAGCAGTACTTC.

This rearrangement joins TRBV5-6 to TRBJ2-1; 12 positions agree with TRBD1. Germline V CDR1 and CDR2: SGHDT, YYEEEE. V gave up 2 bases and J gave up 4 bases; unmatched junction bases: 4. The CDR3 length is 16 residues. This CDR3 reads CASSFPGQGAYNEQFF. The CDR3 bases are TGTGCCAGCAGCTTTCCGGGACAGGGGGCATACAATGAGCAGTTCTTC.

This clonotype was recorded only once. The V call is TRBV6-2 or TRBV6-3, the J call TRBJ2-7; D unclear. The V gene lost 8 bases and the J gene lost 0 bases, with 11 bases spanning the gap. Germline CDR1 and CDR2: MNHEY and SVGEGT. The length of the CDR3 is 13 residues. The CDR3 protein is CASSHLVSYEQYF. DNA of the CDR3: TGTGCCAGCTCCCACCTAGTCTCCTACGAGCAGTACTTC.

This CDR3 reads CSARDFMPVAVSSYEQYF. In DNA, the CDR3 is TGCAGTGCTAGAGATTTCATGCCAGTCGCGGTAAGCTCCTACGAGCAGTACTTC. The chain joins TRBV20-1 to TRBJ2-7; no clear D. V was pared by 0 bases and J by 0 bases, with 21 bases between. The CDR3 is made up of 18 amino acids. Germline CDR1 DFQATT, CDR2 SNEGSKA (reference sequence).

The chain carries TRBV27 and TRBJ1-1, with D uncertain. Germline V gene lookup returns CDR1 MNHEY and CDR2 SMNVEV (reference sequence). This CDR3 comprises 13 residues. Trimming took 9 bases from V and 1 from J, leaving 12 bases between them. The CDR3 coding sequence is TGTGCCAGTAGTCTCAGTTGGAACACTGAAGCTTTCTTT. Translating gives CASSLSWNTEAFF.

The chain couples TRBV9 to TRBJ2-2; the D is unclear. This CDR3 has 13 amino acids. The germline V gene encodes CDR1 SGDLS and CDR2 YYNGEE. V lost 0 bases and J 5 bases, leaving 5 bases between the germline ends. In nucleotides, the CDR3 is TGTGCCAGCAGCGTAGAGTGGACCGGGGAGCTGTTTTTT. Translated, it gives CASSVEWTGELFF.

This clonotype occurred a few times. This chain joins TRBV4-3 and TRBJ2-1; D may be TRBD2 (5 bases). The germline V and J ends were trimmed by 1 base and 8 bases, with 21 bases remaining between them. Per germline, CDR1 LGHNA and CDR2 YSLEER. CDR3 size: 17 residues. CDR3 in amino acids: CASSQGVVLATKDEQFF. The DNA for the CDR3 is TGCGCCAGCAGCCAAGGGGTGGTGCTAGCAACGAAGGATGAGCAGTTCTTC.

The V and J genes are TRBV7-2 and TRBJ2-1, with D maybe TRBD2 (6 bases). This CDR3 comprises 18 residues. CDR1 and CDR2 (germline): SGHTA, FQGNSA. Trimming pared 6 bases from V and 0 bases from J, leaving 21 bases between. The CDR3 DNA reads as TGTGCCAGCAGTAGCCCAACGGGGGTTCTTAGCTCCTACAATGAGCAGTTCTTC. Protein sequence: CASSSPTGVLSSYNEQFF. Variable domain in full (rest from reference TRBV7-2 and TRBJ2-1): GAGVSQSPSNKVTEKGKDVELRCDPISGHTALYWYRQSLGQGLEFLIYFQGNSAPDKSGLPSDRFSAERTGGSVSTLTIQRTQQEDSAVYLCASSSPTGVLSSYNEQFFGPGTRLTVL.